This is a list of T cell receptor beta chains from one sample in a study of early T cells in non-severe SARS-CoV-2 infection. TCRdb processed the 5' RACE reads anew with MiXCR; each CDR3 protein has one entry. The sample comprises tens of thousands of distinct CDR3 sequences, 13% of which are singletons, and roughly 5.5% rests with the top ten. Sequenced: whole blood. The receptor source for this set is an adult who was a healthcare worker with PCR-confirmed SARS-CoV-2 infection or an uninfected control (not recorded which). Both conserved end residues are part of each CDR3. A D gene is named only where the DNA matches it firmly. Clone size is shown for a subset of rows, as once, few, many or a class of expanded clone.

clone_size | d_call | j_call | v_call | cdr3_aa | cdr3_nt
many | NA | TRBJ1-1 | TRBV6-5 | CASSFDLRPRTEAFF | TGTGCCAGCAGTTTTGACTTGAGACCGAGAACTGAAGCTTTCTTT
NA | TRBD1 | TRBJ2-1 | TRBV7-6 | CASSRRQGTSYNEQFF | TGTGCCAGCAGCCGGAGACAGGGAACCTCCTACAATGAGCAGTTCTTC
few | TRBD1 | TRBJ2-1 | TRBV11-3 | CASSQTGSEQFF | TGTGCCAGCAGCCAGACAGGGTCTGAGCAGTTCTTC
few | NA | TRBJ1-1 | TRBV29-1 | CSALKGFITEAFF | TGCAGCGCCCTAAAGGGTTTCATCACTGAAGCTTTCTTT
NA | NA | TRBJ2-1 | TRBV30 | CAWSVWGNGNEQFF | TGTGCCTGGAGTGTTTGGGGGAACGGGAATGAGCAGTTCTTC
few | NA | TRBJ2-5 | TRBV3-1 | CASSQAGAEETQYF | TGTGCCAGCAGCCAAGCAGGGGCGGAAGAGACCCAGTACTTC
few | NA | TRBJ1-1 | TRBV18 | CASSFPVNTEAFF | TGTGCCAGCTCATTTCCAGTGAACACTGAAGCTTTCTTT
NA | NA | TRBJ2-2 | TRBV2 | CASTGLPAGELFF | TGTGCCAGCACGGGACTTCCGGCCGGGGAGCTGTTTTTT
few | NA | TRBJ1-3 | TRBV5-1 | CASSLAGTGNTIYF | TGCGCCAGCAGCTTGGCAGGCACTGGAAACACCATATATTTT
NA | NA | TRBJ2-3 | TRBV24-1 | CATSEEGSGTDTQYF | TGTGCCACCAGTGAGGAAGGGTCCGGCACAGATACGCAGTATTTT
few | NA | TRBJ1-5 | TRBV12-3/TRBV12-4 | CASSPHGGAVDQPQHF | TGTGCCAGCAGTCCCCATGGGGGGGCTGTCGATCAGCCCCAGCATTTT
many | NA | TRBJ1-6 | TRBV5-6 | CASSPDWTMGNSPLHF | TGTGCCAGCAGCCCTGATTGGACCATGGGTAATTCACCCCTCCACTTT
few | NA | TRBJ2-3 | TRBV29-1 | CSVGRAGHLADTQYF | TGCAGCGTTGGAAGGGCGGGCCACCTCGCTGATACGCAGTATTTT
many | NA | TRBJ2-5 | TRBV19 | CASSIGGGETQYF | TGTGCCAGTAGTATTGGAGGGGGAGAGACCCAGTACTTC
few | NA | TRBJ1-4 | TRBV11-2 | CASSSRTATNEKLFF | TGTGCCAGCAGCTCCCGGACTGCAACTAATGAAAAACTGTTTTTT